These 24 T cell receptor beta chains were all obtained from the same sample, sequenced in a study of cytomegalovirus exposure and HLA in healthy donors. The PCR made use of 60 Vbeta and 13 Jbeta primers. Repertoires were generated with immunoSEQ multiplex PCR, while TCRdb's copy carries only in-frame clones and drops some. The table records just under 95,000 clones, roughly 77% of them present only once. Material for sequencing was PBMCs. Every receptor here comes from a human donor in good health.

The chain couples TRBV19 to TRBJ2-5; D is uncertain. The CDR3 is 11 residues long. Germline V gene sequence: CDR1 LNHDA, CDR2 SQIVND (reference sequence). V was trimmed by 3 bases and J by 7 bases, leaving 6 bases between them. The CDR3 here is CASSIGPTQYF. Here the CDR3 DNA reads TGTGCCAGTAGTATTGGCCCGACCCAGTACTTC.

In DNA form, the CDR3 reads TGTGCCAGCAGCTTAAGTACAGGTTCTGACGAGCAGTACTTC. It specifies CASSLSTGSDEQYF. V is TRBV11-2 and J is TRBJ2-7; weak D call: TRBD1 (5 bases). V was trimmed by 2 bases and J by 5 bases, leaving 13 bases between them. This CDR3 is built from 14 residues. CDR1 is SGHAT and CDR2 is FQNNGV in the germline V gene.

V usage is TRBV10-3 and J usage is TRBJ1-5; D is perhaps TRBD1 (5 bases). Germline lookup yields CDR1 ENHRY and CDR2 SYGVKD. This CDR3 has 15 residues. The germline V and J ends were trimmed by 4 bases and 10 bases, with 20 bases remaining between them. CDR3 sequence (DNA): TGTGCCATCAGTGCTGGCAGGGATATGATCAGCCCCCAGCATTTT. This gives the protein CAISAGRDMISPQHF.

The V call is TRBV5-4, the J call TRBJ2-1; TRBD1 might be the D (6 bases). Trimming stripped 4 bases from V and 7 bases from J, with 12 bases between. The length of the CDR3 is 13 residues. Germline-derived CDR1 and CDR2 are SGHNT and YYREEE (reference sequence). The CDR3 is CASSSGQINEQFF. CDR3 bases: TGTGCCAGCAGCAGTGGACAGATAAATGAGCAGTTCTTC.

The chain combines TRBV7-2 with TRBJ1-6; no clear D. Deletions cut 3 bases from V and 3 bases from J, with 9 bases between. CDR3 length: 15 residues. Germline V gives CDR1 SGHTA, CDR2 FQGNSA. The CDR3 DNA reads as TGTGCCAGCAGCTTGGCGGGGATCTATAATTCACCCCTCCACTTT. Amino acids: CASSLAGIYNSPLHF.

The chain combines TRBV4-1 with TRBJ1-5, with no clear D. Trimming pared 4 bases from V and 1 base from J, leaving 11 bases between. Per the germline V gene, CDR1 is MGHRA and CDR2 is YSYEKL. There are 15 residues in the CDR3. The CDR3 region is CASSPWEGSNQPQHF. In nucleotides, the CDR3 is TGCGCCAGCAGCCCTTGGGAGGGAAGCAATCAGCCCCAGCATTTT.

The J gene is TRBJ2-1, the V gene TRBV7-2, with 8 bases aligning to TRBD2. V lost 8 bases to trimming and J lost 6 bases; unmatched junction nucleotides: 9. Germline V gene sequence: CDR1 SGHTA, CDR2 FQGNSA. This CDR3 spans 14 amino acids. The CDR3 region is CASRVAGTINEQFF. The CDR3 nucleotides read TGTGCCAGCCGAGTAGCGGGGACGATCAATGAGCAGTTCTTC.

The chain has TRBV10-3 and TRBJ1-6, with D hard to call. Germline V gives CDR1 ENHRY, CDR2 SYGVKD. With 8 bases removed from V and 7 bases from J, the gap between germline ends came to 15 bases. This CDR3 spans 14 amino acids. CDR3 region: CAISDDGLNSPLHF. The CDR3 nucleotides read TGTGCCATCTCGGATGACGGGTTAAATTCACCCCTCCACTTT.

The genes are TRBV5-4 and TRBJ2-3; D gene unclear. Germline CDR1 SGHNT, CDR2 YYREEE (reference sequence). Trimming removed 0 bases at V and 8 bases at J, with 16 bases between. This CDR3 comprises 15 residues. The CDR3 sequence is CASSLGGAPDGTQYF. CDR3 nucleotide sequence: TGTGCCAGCAGCTTGGGAGGAGCTCCAGACGGTACGCAGTATTTT.

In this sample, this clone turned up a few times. CDR3 loop: CASSLGARLAGSSTDTQYF. CDR3 nucleotide sequence: TGTGCCAGCAGTTTGGGGGCTCGACTAGCGGGTTCGTCCACAGATACGCAGTATTTT. The rearrangement uses TRBV28 and TRBJ2-3, with 10 nucleotides matching TRBD2. With V trimmed by 3 bases and J by 2 bases, 14 bases remained unmatched. Germline V gene data show CDR1 as MDHEN and CDR2 as SYDVKM. CDR3 size: 19 residues.

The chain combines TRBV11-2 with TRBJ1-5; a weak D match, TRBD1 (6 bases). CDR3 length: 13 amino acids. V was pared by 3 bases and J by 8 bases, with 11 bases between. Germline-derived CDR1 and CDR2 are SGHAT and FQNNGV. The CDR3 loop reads CASSFGTSKPQHF. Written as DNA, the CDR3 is TGTGCCAGCAGCTTCGGGACATCCAAGCCCCAGCATTTT.

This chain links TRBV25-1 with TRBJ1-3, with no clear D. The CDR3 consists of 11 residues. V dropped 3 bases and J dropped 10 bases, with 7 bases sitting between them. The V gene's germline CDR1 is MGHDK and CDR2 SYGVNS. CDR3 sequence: CASSEEETIYF. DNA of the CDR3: TGTGCCAGCAGTGAGGAGGAGACCATATATTTT. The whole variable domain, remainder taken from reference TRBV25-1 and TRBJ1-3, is EADIYQTPRYLVIGTGKKITLECSQTMGHDKMYWYQQDPGMELHLIHYSYGVNSTEKGDLSSESTVSRIRTEHFPLTLESARPSHTSQYLCASSEEETIYFGEGSWLTVV.

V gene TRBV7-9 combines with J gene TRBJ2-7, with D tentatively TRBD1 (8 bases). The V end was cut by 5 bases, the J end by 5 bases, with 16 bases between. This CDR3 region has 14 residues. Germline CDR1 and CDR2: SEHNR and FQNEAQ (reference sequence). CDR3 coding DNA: TGTGCCAGCAGCCTGGACAGGGCGGGGGACGAGCAGTACTTC. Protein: CASSLDRAGDEQYF.

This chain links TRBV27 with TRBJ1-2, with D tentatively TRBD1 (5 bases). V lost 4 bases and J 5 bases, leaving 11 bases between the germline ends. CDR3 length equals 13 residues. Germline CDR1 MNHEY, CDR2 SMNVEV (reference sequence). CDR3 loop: CASSSWGGYGYTF. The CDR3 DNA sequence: TGTGCCAGCAGTTCGTGGGGGGGTTATGGCTACACCTTC.

For the CDR3, the DNA is TGTGCCAGCATACGTCGGCGGGGAAACAATGAGCAGTTCTTC. As protein: CASIRRRGNNEQFF. The chain employs TRBV5-6 and TRBJ2-1; tentatively, D is TRBD2 (6 bases). The length of the CDR3 is 14 residues. Trimming cost V 6 bases and J 5 bases, with 15 bases left between them. The germline V gene has CDR1 SGHDT and CDR2 YYEEEE.

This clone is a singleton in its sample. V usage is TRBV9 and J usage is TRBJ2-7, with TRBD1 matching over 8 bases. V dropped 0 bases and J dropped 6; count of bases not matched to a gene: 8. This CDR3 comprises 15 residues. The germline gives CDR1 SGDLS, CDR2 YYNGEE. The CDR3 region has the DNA TGTGCCAGCAGCGTAGCGCAAACAGGGGGATCCGAGCAGTACTTC. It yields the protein CASSVAQTGGSEQYF.

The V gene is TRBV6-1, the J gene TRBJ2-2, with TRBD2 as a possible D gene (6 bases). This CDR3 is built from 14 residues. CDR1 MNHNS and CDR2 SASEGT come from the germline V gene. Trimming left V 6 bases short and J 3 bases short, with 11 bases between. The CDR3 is CASSAGLDTGELFF. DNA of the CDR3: TGTGCCAGCAGCGCGGGACTCGACACCGGGGAGCTGTTTTTT.

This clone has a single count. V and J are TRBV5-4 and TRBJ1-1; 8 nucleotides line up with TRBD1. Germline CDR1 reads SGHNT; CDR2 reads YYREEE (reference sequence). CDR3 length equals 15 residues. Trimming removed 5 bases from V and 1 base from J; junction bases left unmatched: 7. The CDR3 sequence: CASRYGQGPNTEAFF. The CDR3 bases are TGTGCCAGCAGGTATGGACAGGGACCGAACACTGAAGCTTTCTTT.

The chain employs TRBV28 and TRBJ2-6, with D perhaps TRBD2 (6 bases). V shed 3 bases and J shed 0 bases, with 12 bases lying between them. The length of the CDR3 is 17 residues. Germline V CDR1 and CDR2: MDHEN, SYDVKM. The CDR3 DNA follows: TGTGCCAGCAGTTTTATACTAGCACTCTCTGGGGCCAACGTCCTGACTTTC. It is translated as CASSFILALSGANVLTF.

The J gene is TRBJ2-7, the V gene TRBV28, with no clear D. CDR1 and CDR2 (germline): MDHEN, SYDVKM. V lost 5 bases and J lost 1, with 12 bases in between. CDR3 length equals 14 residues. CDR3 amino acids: CASSPPRQSYEQYF. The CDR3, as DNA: TGTGCCAGCAGTCCACCCAGGCAGTCCTACGAGCAGTACTTC.

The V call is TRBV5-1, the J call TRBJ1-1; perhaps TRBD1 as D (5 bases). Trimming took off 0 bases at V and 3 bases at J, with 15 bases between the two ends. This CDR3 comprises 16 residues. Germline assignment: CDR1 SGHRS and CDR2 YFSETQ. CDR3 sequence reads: CASSLEGTGGYTEAFF. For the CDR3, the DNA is TGCGCCAGCAGCTTGGAGGGGACGGGAGGTTACACTGAAGCTTTCTTT.

CDR3 in DNA: TGTGCCAGCAGTGAGAACAGGGGGACCTATGGCTACACCTTC. This codes for CASSENRGTYGYTF. The chain employs TRBV6-1 and TRBJ1-2; TRBD1 aligns across 8 bases. V shed 3 bases, J shed 4 bases, and the junction held 4 bases outside the gene matches. The CDR3 runs to 14 residues. CDR1 and CDR2 (germline): MNHNS, SASEGT.

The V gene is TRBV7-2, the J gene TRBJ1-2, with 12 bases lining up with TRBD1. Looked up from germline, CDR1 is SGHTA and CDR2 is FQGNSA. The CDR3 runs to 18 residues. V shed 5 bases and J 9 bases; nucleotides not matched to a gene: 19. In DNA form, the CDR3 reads TGTGCCAGCAGCGCCCAGACCGGGACAGGGGGCGGCCTTACCCGCTACACCTTC. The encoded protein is CASSAQTGTGGGLTRYTF.

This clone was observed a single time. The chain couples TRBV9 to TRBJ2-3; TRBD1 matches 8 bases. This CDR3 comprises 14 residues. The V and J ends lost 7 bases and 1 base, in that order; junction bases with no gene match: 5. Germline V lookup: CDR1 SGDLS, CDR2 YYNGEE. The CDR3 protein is CASGQGGGTDTQYF. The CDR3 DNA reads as TGTGCCAGCGGACAGGGTGGTGGCACAGATACGCAGTATTTT.